This TCR beta chain originates from a study of shared clonotypes between healthy human individuals. This clone has ten or more counts. No antigen is known for it. The data were produced by immunoSEQ multiplex PCR, yet TCRdb's version contains in-frame clones alone and is incomplete. Seen here are more than 900,000 clones, 75% to 85% observed once, and the top ten hold 0.5% to 0.65%. The split of CD4+ cells yielded CD45RA+ naive and CD45RA-negative memory subsets. General study results and limits: Estimated clonotype richness was generally higher in naive than memory subsets.

The clonotype originates from a man aged 18 to 29 in good health. Some clones in this sample may be carry-over from other donors' samples. The sample comprised memory CD4+ T cells from PBMCs. Subset indicated: CD45RA-negative fraction.

As DNA, the CDR3 is TGTGCCAGCAGTGTTCCGGGAACCAATGAGCAGTTCTTC. Amino acid sequence: CASSVPGTNEQFF. The chain is built from TRBV2 and TRBJ2-1; the D gene is possibly TRBD2 (5 bases). V shed 4 bases and J shed 6 bases, with 10 bases lying between them. From germline, CDR1 is SNHLY and CDR2 FYNNEI. This CDR3 spans 13 amino acids.